The 20 T cell receptor beta chains below all came from one sample that was sequenced in a study of T cells after yellow fever vaccination. TCRdb reprocessed the 5' RACE reads via MiXCR and lists one record per CDR3 protein. The profile covers about 350,000 distinct CDR3 sequences, with roughly 12% appearing a single time and roughly 18% taken by the ten largest. Sequencing was performed on PBMCs, taken on the day of the first yellow fever vaccination. All receptors derive from a young man who received the YFV17D yellow fever vaccine.

The V gene is TRBV7-6, the J gene TRBJ1-4; no reliable D call. The CDR3 covers 14 residues. Per the germline V gene, CDR1 is SGHVS and CDR2 is FNYEAQ. V shed 5 bases and J shed 0 bases, with 7 bases lying between them. CDR3 sequence: CASSGYATNEKLFF. In nucleotides, the CDR3 is TGTGCCAGCAGCGGATATGCAACTAATGAAAAACTGTTTTTT.

At least ten counts were recorded for this clonotype. The chain couples TRBV18 to TRBJ2-1; D may correspond to TRBD1 or TRBD2 (6 bases each). This CDR3 comprises 16 residues. V was clipped by 4 bases and J by 6 bases, with 19 bases between them. The germline V gene encodes CDR1 KGHSH and CDR2 LQKENI. CDR3 DNA: TGTGCCAGCTCACGACCGGGGGCAGGGAAGGGCAATGAGCAGTTCTTC. Its protein product is CASSRPGAGKGNEQFF.

As regards this clonotype: This may come from a read error, since a much larger clone is one base off. V gene TRBV7-2 combines with J gene TRBJ2-5, with 10 positions matching TRBD2. This CDR3 is built from 14 residues. V lost 7 bases, J lost 2 bases, and 4 bases stayed unmatched. The germline gives CDR1 SGHTA, CDR2 FQGNSA. The CDR3, as DNA: TGTGCCAGCACCCCGACTAGCGGGCAAGAGACCCAGTACTTC. Translating gives CASTPTSGQETQYF.

This clonotype occurred a few times. The CDR3 loop reads CASSPGGTSGDYEQYF. As DNA, the CDR3 is TGTGCCAGCAGCCCAGGCGGGACTAGCGGGGACTACGAGCAGTACTTC. J is TRBJ2-7 and V is TRBV7-9, with 13 bases matching TRBD2. The CDR3 loop spans 16 amino acids. Germline assignment: CDR1 SEHNR and CDR2 FQNEAQ (reference sequence). V shed 5 bases, J shed 3 bases, and the junction held 7 bases outside the gene matches.

This clonotype was seen at least ten times. The V call is TRBV5-1, the J call TRBJ1-3, with D unresolved. The germline V and J ends were trimmed by 1 base and 0 bases, with 2 bases remaining between them. CDR1 and CDR2 (germline): SGHRS, YFSETQ. The length of the CDR3 is 13 residues. The CDR3 is CASSLHSGNTIYF. The CDR3 bases are TGCGCCAGCAGCTTGCACTCTGGAAACACCATATATTTT.

CDR3 protein: CASSTDPTAALSNGYTF. CDR3 DNA sequence: TGCGCCAGCAGCACGGACCCAACAGCGGCACTATCGAATGGCTACACCTTC. The V gene is TRBV5-1, the J gene TRBJ1-2; D is undetermined. V was clipped by 4 bases and J by 6 bases, with 25 bases between them. The CDR3 length is 17 residues. Germline V gene sequence: CDR1 SGHRS, CDR2 YFSETQ.

This clonotype showed up many times. This sequence joins TRBV29-1 and TRBJ2-3, with D possibly being TRBD2 (5 bases). V shed 1 base and J shed 1 base, with 9 bases lying between them. The CDR3 extends over 14 amino acids. The V gene's germline CDR1 is SQVTM and CDR2 ANQGSEA. The CDR3 here is CSVEVGLRTDTQYF. For the CDR3, the DNA is TGCAGCGTTGAAGTCGGACTCCGCACAGATACGCAGTATTTT.

In this sample, this clonotype turned up many times. The CDR3 nucleotides read TGTGCCAGCAGCCCGCCCCCGTCTCTCCAGATTCGGGAGCAGTTCTTC. Its protein product is CASSPPPSLQIREQFF. The chain has TRBV7-9 and TRBJ2-1; no clear D gene. The CDR3 is made up of 16 amino acids. Trimming shortened V by 5 bases and J by 10 bases, and 24 bases separated the two germline ends. CDR1 SEHNR and CDR2 FQNEAQ come from the germline V gene (reference sequence).

CDR3 nucleotide sequence: TGTGCCAGCAGCTTTCACACGCCGAACACCGGGGAGCTGTTTTTT. This encodes CASSFHTPNTGELFF. The chain carries TRBV5-5 and TRBJ2-2; D gene unclear. The ends were cut back, 2 bases at V and 0 bases at J, with 8 bases in the middle. Germline V CDR1 and CDR2: SGHKS, YYEKEE (reference sequence). This CDR3 contains 15 residues.

In its sample, this clonotype was seen a few times. The chain uses TRBV11-1 and TRBJ2-7; 8 bases align to TRBD1. The germline gives CDR1 SGHAT, CDR2 FQDESV (reference sequence). This CDR3 region has 14 residues. Trimming removed 6 bases from V and 2 bases from J; junction bases left unmatched: 6. CDR3 residues: CASSLPDRAYEQYV. The CDR3 DNA is TGTGCCAGCAGTTTACCGGACAGGGCCTACGAGCAGTACGTC.

There are many counts of this clonotype. V and J are TRBV21-1 and TRBJ1-5. TRBV21-1 is a known pseudogene. There are 13 residues in the CDR3. The CDR3 sequence: CASSTKDGQPQHF. The CDR3 coding sequence is TGTGCCAGCAGCACGAAGGACGGTCAGCCCCAGCATTTT.

J is TRBJ2-3 and V is TRBV4-3, with 7 bases fitting TRBD2. The germline CDR1 and CDR2 sequences are LGHNA and YSLEER. Trimming at V came to 5 bases and at J to 0 bases, leaving 8 bases not matched to a gene. The CDR3 extends over 16 amino acids. Here the CDR3 DNA reads TGCGCCAGCAGCACCACGGGGGGAATTAGCACAGATACGCAGTATTTT. Its translation is CASSTTGGISTDTQYF.

This clonotype was seen a few times. V and J are TRBV6-6 and TRBJ2-3; D possibly matches TRBD1 or TRBD2 (5 bases each). This CDR3 contains 13 residues. Trimming stripped 6 bases from V and 4 bases from J, with 11 bases between. Per the germline V gene, CDR1 is MNHNY and CDR2 is SVGAGI (reference sequence). For the CDR3, the DNA is TGTGCCAGCAGGAGGGGAGAGGCAGATACGCAGTATTTT. Its translation is CASRRGEADTQYF.

The chain couples TRBV27 to TRBJ2-2; 9 nucleotides match TRBD1. V shed 2 bases, J shed 5 bases, and the junction held 6 bases outside the gene matches. The CDR3 totals 16 residues. The germline V gene encodes CDR1 MNHEY and CDR2 SMNVEV (reference sequence). Here the CDR3 DNA reads TGTGCCAGCAGTTTAGGGACAGGGAGAAGGACCGGGGAGCTGTTTTTT. This gives the protein CASSLGTGRRTGELFF.

The V call is TRBV6-5, the J call TRBJ2-7, with D tentatively TRBD2 (6 bases). Germline V gene lookup returns CDR1 MNHEY and CDR2 SVGAGI. The V end was cut by 7 bases, the J end by 4 bases, with 20 bases between. CDR3 length equals 15 residues. This CDR3 is CASKGTGEKWYEQYF. Written as DNA, the CDR3 is TGTGCCAGCAAGGGGACGGGGGAAAAGTGGTACGAGCAGTACTTC.

This clonotype has a handful of counts. This chain links TRBV29-1 with TRBJ2-7; weak D call: TRBD2 (5 bases). CDR3 length equals 11 residues. V was shortened by 2 bases and J by 7 bases, with 9 bases between the two germline ends. The germline gives CDR1 SQVTM, CDR2 ANQGSEA. The CDR3 protein is CSVELSGEQYF. CDR3 bases: TGCAGCGTTGAACTTTCGGGGGAGCAGTACTTC.

This clonotype was seen only a few times. The chain carries TRBV19 and TRBJ1-5; D possibly corresponds to TRBD1 (6 bases). Looked up from germline, CDR1 is LNHDA and CDR2 is SQIVND (reference sequence). V lost 1 base and J 0 bases, leaving 13 bases between the germline ends. The CDR3 spans 17 residues. The CDR3 here is CASSIVTGQYSNQPQHF. The CDR3 DNA is TGTGCCAGTAGTATAGTTACCGGACAGTATAGCAATCAGCCCCAGCATTTT.

The chain combines TRBV7-3 with TRBJ1-1, with no clear D. The germline V gene has CDR1 SGHTA and CDR2 FQGTGA. The CDR3 is 14 residues long. V lost 0 bases to trimming and J lost 3 bases, with 8 bases between them. Here the CDR3 reads CASSLTETHTEAFF. For the CDR3, the DNA is TGTGCCAGCAGCTTAACGGAAACCCACACTGAAGCTTTCTTT.

This clonotype was observed many times. The rearrangement joins TRBV6-6 to TRBJ1-1, with a possible D match to TRBD1 (5 bases). The length of the CDR3 is 11 residues. Trimming shortened V by 8 bases and J by 3 bases, and 7 bases separated the two germline ends. The germline CDR1 and CDR2 sequences are MNHNY and SVGAGI (reference sequence). For the CDR3, the DNA is TGTGCCAGCGGGACGGACACTGAAGCTTTCTTT. Its protein product is CASGTDTEAFF.

V and J are TRBV20-1 and TRBJ1-5; 9 nucleotides agree with TRBD1. The V gene end was trimmed by 3 bases and the J gene end by 3 bases; junction bases not matched to a gene: 3. The CDR3 is 14 residues long. CDR1 and CDR2 from the germline V gene are DFQATT and SNEGSKA (reference sequence). DNA of the CDR3: TGCAGTGCTAGTAGGGACAGGGACAATCAGCCCCAGCATTTT. Protein sequence: CSASRDRDNQPQHF.